The 20 T cell receptor beta chains below all came from one sample that was sequenced in a study of shared clonotypes between healthy human individuals. Measured with immunoSEQ multiplex PCR; TCRdb has only the in-frame clones, and not every one. The table shows hundreds of thousands of clones, with 80% to 95% occurring only once. The naive CD8 population came from CD45RO-negative cells selected for CCR7, without terminally differentiated effector memory CD45RA+ cells. Sequencing input: naive CD8+ T cells sorted from blood. These receptors originate from a man younger than 40 in good health.

This chain links TRBV28 with TRBJ1-1, with TRBD1 identical over 7 bases. V gave up 5 bases and J gave up 0 bases; unmatched junction bases: 12. This CDR3 is 17 amino acids long. Germline values: CDR1 MDHEN, CDR2 SYDVKM. Here the CDR3 reads CASSRDRAIILNTEAFF. In DNA, the CDR3 is TGTGCCAGCAGTCGAGACAGGGCGATAATCTTGAACACTGAAGCTTTCTTT. The entire variable domain, with the rest obtained from reference TRBV28 and TRBJ1-1, is as follows: DVKVTQSSRYLVKRTGEKVFLECVQDMDHENMFWYRQDPGLGLRLIYFSYDVKMKEKGDIPEGYSVSREKKERFSLILESASTNQTSMYLCASSRDRAIILNTEAFFGQGTRLTVV.

This chain joins TRBV4-1 and TRBJ1-1; D unresolved. The germline V gene encodes CDR1 MGHRA and CDR2 YSYEKL. The CDR3 is 16 amino acids. Trimming pared 1 base from V and 0 bases from J, leaving 12 bases between. CDR3 amino acids: CASSQARTGMNTEAFF. The CDR3 nucleotides read TGCGCCAGCAGCCAAGCTCGGACGGGAATGAACACTGAAGCTTTCTTT.

The chain links TRBV15 to TRBJ1-1; D is undetermined. The germline V gene has CDR1 LNHNV and CDR2 YYDKDF (reference sequence). This CDR3 region has 13 residues. Deletions cut 1 base from V and 7 bases from J, with 10 bases between. The CDR3 coding sequence is TGTGCCACCAGCAGAGCTGGTGGGCGTGAAGCTTTCTTT. This encodes CATSRAGGREAFF.

The sample holds one count of this clone. The genes are TRBV5-5 and TRBJ1-5; tentative D call: TRBD1 (5 bases). The germline V gene has CDR1 SGHKS and CDR2 YYEKEE (reference sequence). Trimming took off 0 bases at V and 0 bases at J, with 7 bases between the two ends. CDR3 length: 15 residues. In DNA, the CDR3 is TGTGCCAGCAGCTTGGGGGGGTATAGCAATCAGCCCCAGCATTTT. This encodes CASSLGGYSNQPQHF.

This chain joins TRBV7-9 and TRBJ2-1; 8 bases match TRBD2. CDR1 and CDR2 from the germline V gene are SEHNR and FQNEAQ (reference sequence). The CDR3 runs 17 residues. The V segment lost 8 bases and the J segment 0 bases; nucleotides outside the gene matches: 12. CDR3 in DNA: TGTGCCAGCTCCATATCCTCAGGACTAGCCTCCTACAATGAGCAGTTCTTC. Translated, it gives CASSISSGLASYNEQFF. Full variable domain (missing parts from reference TRBV7-9 and TRBJ2-1): DTGVSQNPRHKITKRGQNVTFRCDPISEHNRLYWYRQTLGQGPEFLTYFQNEAQLEKSRLLSDRFSAERPKGSFSTLEIQRTEQGDSAMYLCASSISSGLASYNEQFFGPGTRLTVL.

The chain carries TRBV28 and TRBJ2-7, with 9 bases fitting TRBD2. The CDR3 extends over 17 amino acids. With 6 bases clipped from V and 3 bases from J, the junction kept 15 bases outside the gene matches. Germline V lookup: CDR1 MDHEN, CDR2 SYDVKM. CDR3 region: CASRRTSADPSYYEQYF. For the CDR3, the DNA is TGTGCCAGCAGAAGGACTAGCGCCGACCCCTCCTACTACGAGCAGTACTTC. Together with reference TRBV28 and TRBJ2-7, the CDR3 gives the full variable domain: DVKVTQSSRYLVKRTGEKVFLECVQDMDHENMFWYRQDPGLGLRLIYFSYDVKMKEKGDIPEGYSVSREKKERFSLILESASTNQTSMYLCASRRTSADPSYYEQYFGPGTRLTVT.

The gene calls are TRBV28 and TRBJ2-1; 7 bases fit TRBD1. V trimming: 3 bases; J trimming: 8 bases; junction bases outside the gene matches: 7. The CDR3 runs 14 residues. CDR1 and CDR2 from the germline V gene are MDHEN and SYDVKM. The CDR3 region is CASSLGTAIDEQFF. In DNA form, the CDR3 reads TGTGCCAGCAGTTTGGGGACAGCTATCGATGAGCAGTTCTTC.

The J gene is TRBJ1-5, the V gene TRBV21-1; the table's D call of TRBD1 was not tested on the DNA. TRBV21-1 is described as a pseudogene. This CDR3 is built from 19 residues. The CDR3 sequence: CASREHCGDRPGSNQPQHF. DNA of the CDR3: TGTGCCAGCAGGGAACATTGTGGGGACAGGCCGGGTAGCAATCAGCCCCAGCATTTT.

The J gene is TRBJ1-3, the V gene TRBV29-1, with D uncertain. CDR1 and CDR2 from the germline V gene are SQVTM and ANQGSEA. The CDR3 length is 13 residues. V was shortened by 3 bases and J by 4 bases, with 10 bases between the two germline ends. The CDR3, as DNA: TGCAGCGTTGATACCGGAGGAGGAAACACCATATATTTT. Its protein product is CSVDTGGGNTIYF.

This clone was found once. The gene calls are TRBV7-2 and TRBJ1-3; D call uncertain. The CDR3 is made up of 14 amino acids. The V gene's germline CDR1 is SGHTA and CDR2 FQGNSA. With 2 bases removed from V and 2 bases from J, the gap between germline ends came to 7 bases. The CDR3 region has the DNA TGTGCCAGCAGCTTACAAGGAGCTGGAAACACCATATATTTT. Protein sequence: CASSLQGAGNTIYF.

As to this clone: Relative to the germline gene, one junction end is altered; a read error may explain this. The genes are TRBV7-7 and TRBJ2-5; D call uncertain. Germline V gene sequence: CDR1 SSHAT, CDR2 FNYEAQ (reference sequence). The CDR3 length is 16 residues. Written as DNA, the CDR3 is TGTGCTAGCAGCCTCAATCAATATGCGGTAAAAGAGACCCAGTACTTC. Translating it yields CASSLNQYAVKETQYF.

In regard to this clone: The sample carries other DNA sequences with the same CDR3. CDR3 loop: CASSASGTQETQYF. The CDR3 DNA sequence: TGTGCCAGCAGCGCCTCCGGGACACAAGAGACCCAGTACTTC. V and J are TRBV9 and TRBJ2-5, with D perhaps TRBD1 (6 bases). V was clipped by 3 bases and J by 2 bases, with 11 bases between them. Germline loops: CDR1 SGDLS, CDR2 YYNGEE. The CDR3 spans 14 residues.

This chain uses TRBV27 with TRBJ1-5, with D unresolved. The CDR3 has 13 amino acids. Deletions cut 3 bases from V and 4 bases from J, with 7 bases between. The V gene's germline CDR1 is MNHEY and CDR2 SMNVEV (reference sequence). The CDR3 protein is CASSFFPNQPQHF. CDR3 bases: TGTGCCAGCAGTTTCTTTCCGAATCAGCCCCAGCATTTT.

Comments on this clone: The same CDR3 is also encoded by other DNA sequences in this sample. The V gene is TRBV5-6, the J gene TRBJ2-7; unclear D gene. CDR1 SGHDT and CDR2 YYEEEE come from the germline V gene. The CDR3 length is 14 residues. V shed 1 base and J shed 0 bases, with 8 bases lying between them. The CDR3 DNA follows: TGTGCCAGCAGCTTGCCAGGAGTCTCCTACGAGCAGTACTTC. Its protein product is CASSLPGVSYEQYF. The complete variable domain, with remaining parts taken from reference TRBV5-6 and TRBJ2-7, reads DAGVTQSPTHLIKTRGQQVTLRCSPKSGHDTVSWYQQALGQGPQFIFQYYEEEERQRGNFPDRFSGHQFPNYSSELNVNALLLGDSALYLCASSLPGVSYEQYFGPGTRLTVT.

This sequence joins TRBV28 and TRBJ2-7; a possible D gene is TRBD2 (6 bases). Trimming cost V 6 bases and J 2 bases, with 20 bases left between them. The CDR3 is made up of 16 amino acids. Germline V lookup: CDR1 MDHEN, CDR2 SYDVKM. CDR3 DNA sequence: TGTGCCAGCAGAGGAAACGACGGTAGCGGAGCCTACGAGCAGTACTTC. This gives the protein CASRGNDGSGAYEQYF. Full variable domain (outside the CDR3, taken from reference TRBV28 and TRBJ2-7): DVKVTQSSRYLVKRTGEKVFLECVQDMDHENMFWYRQDPGLGLRLIYFSYDVKMKEKGDIPEGYSVSREKKERFSLILESASTNQTSMYLCASRGNDGSGAYEQYFGPGTRLTVT.

This clone was detected only once. Additional DNA sequences in this sample encode the identical CDR3. The genes are TRBV11-2 and TRBJ2-7, with D perhaps TRBD2 (6 bases). The V and J ends lost 3 bases and 3 bases respectively, with 9 bases between them. The CDR3 extends over 13 amino acids. The germline CDR1 and CDR2 sequences are SGHAT and FQNNGV. CDR3 loop: CASSLGGGYEQYF. In DNA, the CDR3 is TGTGCCAGCAGCTTGGGGGGAGGCTACGAGCAGTACTTC.

This clone was detected once. V and J are TRBV14 and TRBJ2-7; 10 bases align to TRBD1. The junction had 18 bases not matched to a gene; V was cut back by 6 bases and J by 4 bases. CDR1 is SGHDN, CDR2 FVKESK, per germline. The CDR3 consists of 18 residues. CDR3 nucleotides: TGTGCCAGCAGTCTAACAATTCCGGGACAGGGGTTTGGTTACGAGCAGTACTTC. Translation gives CASSLTIPGQGFGYEQYF.

The chain employs TRBV28 and TRBJ2-3; TRBD2 aligns across 7 bases. Trimming removed 0 bases from V and 2 bases from J; junction bases left unmatched: 5. This CDR3 has 16 residues. The germline CDR1 and CDR2 sequences are MDHEN and SYDVKM. The CDR3 DNA is TGTGCCAGCAGTTTATGGTCGCGGGAGTTCACAGATACGCAGTATTTT. It encodes CASSLWSREFTDTQYF.

Turning to this clone: An end of the junction does not agree with germline; a read error may underlie this. This chain links TRBV28 with TRBJ2-1, with D uncertain. The CDR3 covers 14 residues. In germline, CDR1 is MDHEN, CDR2 SYDVKM. The CDR3 region is CASSLTAADNAQFF. The CDR3 nucleotides read TGTGCCAGCAGTTTAACTGCGGCTGACAATGCGCAGTTCTTC. The full variable domain, rest sourced from reference TRBV28 and TRBJ2-1, is DVKVTQSSRYLVKRTGEKVFLECVQDMDHENMFWYRQDPGLGLRLIYFSYDVKMKEKGDIPEGYSVSREKKERFSLILESASTNQTSMYLCASSLTAADNAQFFGPGTRLTVL.

The chain has TRBV7-9 and TRBJ1-2; D remains ambiguous. Trimming removed 5 bases at V and 5 bases at J, with 15 bases between. This CDR3 spans 14 amino acids. CDR1 and CDR2 from the germline V gene are SEHNR and FQNEAQ (reference sequence). The DNA of the CDR3 is TGTGCCAGCAGCCCCCTTGGAGCAGTATATGGCTACACCTTC. It specifies CASSPLGAVYGYTF.